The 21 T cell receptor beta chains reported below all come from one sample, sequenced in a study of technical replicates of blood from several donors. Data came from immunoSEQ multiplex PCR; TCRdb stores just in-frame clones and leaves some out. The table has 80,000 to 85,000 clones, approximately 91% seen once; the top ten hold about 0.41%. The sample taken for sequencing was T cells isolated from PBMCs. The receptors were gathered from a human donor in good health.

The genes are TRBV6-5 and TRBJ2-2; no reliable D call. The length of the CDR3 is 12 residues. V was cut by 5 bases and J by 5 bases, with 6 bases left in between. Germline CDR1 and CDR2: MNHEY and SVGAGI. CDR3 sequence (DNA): TGTGCCAGCAGTCCCAGTACCGGGGAGCTGTTTTTT. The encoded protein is CASSPSTGELFF.

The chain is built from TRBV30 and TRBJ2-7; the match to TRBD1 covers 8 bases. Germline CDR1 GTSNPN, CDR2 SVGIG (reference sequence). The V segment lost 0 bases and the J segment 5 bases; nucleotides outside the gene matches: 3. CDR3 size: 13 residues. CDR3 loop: CAWSVLTGDEQYF. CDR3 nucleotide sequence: TGTGCCTGGAGTGTACTGACAGGGGACGAGCAGTACTTC. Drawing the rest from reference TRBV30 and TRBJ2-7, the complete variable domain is SQTIHQWPATLVQPVGSPLSLECTVEGTSNPNLYWYRQAAGRGLQLLFYSVGIGQISSEVPQNLSASRPQDRQFILSSKKLLLSDSGFYLCAWSVLTGDEQYFGPGTRLTVT.

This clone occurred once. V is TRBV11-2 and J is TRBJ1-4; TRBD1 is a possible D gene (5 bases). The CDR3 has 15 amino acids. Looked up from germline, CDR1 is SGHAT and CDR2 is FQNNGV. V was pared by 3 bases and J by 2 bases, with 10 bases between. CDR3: CASSFRVETNEKLFF. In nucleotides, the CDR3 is TGTGCCAGCAGCTTCAGGGTTGAGACTAATGAAAAACTGTTTTTT.

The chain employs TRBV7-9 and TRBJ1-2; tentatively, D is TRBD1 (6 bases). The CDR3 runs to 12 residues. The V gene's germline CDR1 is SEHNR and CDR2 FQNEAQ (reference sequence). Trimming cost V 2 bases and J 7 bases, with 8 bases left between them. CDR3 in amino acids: CASSLFRGGYTF. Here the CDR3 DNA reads TGTGCCAGCAGCTTATTCAGGGGTGGCTACACCTTC.

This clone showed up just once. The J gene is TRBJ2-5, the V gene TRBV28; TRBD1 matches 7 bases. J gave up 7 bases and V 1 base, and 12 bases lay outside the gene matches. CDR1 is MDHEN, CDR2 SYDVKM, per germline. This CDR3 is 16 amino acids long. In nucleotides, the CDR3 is TGTGCCAGCAGTTTATTATCGGGACAGAAGGTCCGGACCCAGTACTTC. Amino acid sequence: CASSLLSGQKVRTQYF.

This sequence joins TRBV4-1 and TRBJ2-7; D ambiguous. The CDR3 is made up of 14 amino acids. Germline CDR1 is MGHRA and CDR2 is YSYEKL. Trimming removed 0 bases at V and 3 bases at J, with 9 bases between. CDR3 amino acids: CASSQEAHRYEQYF. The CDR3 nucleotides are TGCGCCAGCAGCCAAGAAGCCCACCGCTACGAGCAGTACTTC.

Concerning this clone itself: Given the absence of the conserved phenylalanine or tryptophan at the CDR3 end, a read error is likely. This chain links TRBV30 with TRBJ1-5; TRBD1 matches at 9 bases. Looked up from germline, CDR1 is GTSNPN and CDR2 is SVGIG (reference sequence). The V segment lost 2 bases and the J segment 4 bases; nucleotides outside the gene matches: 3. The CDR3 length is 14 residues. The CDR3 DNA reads TGTGCCTGGAGTCTTGGACAGGGGAATCAGCCCCAGCATCTT. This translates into CAWSLGQGNQPQHL.

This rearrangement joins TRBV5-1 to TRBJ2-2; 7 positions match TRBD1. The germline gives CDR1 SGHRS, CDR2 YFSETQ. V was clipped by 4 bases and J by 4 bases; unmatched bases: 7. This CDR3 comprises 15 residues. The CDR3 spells CASSLTQGTTGELFF. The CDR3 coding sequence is TGCGCCAGCAGCCTGACACAGGGGACCACCGGGGAGCTGTTTTTT.

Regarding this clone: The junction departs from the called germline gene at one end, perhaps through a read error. CDR3 DNA sequence: TGTGCCAGCAGCCTAGCGGGAGCTTACGAGCAGTACTTC. It yields the protein CASSLAGAYEQYF. This chain uses TRBV7-2 with TRBJ2-7, with TRBD2 identical over 10 bases. CDR3 length: 13 amino acids. Germline V CDR1 and CDR2: SGHTA, FQGNSA.

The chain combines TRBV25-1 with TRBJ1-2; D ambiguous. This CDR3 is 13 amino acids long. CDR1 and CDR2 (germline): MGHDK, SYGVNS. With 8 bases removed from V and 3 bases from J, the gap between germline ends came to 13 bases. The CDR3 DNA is TGTGCCAGCGCTCGAGACACCTACTATGGCTACACCTTC. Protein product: CASARDTYYGYTF.

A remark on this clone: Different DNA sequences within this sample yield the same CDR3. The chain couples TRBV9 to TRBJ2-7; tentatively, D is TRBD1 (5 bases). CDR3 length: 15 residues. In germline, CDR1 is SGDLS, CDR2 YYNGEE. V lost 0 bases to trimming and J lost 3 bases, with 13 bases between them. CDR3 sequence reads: CASSVGQGPLYEQYF. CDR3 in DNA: TGTGCCAGCAGCGTAGGGCAGGGTCCCCTCTACGAGCAGTACTTC.

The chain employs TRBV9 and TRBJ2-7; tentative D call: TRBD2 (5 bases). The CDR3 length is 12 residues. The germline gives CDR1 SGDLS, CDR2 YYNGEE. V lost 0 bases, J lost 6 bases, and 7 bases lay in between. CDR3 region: CASSVEGSEQYF. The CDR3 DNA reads TGTGCCAGCAGCGTAGAAGGGAGCGAGCAGTACTTC. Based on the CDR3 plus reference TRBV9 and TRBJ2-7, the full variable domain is DSGVTQTPKHLITATGQRVTLRCSPRSGDLSVYWYQQSLDQGLQFLIQYYNGEERAKGNILERFSAQQFPDLHSELNLSSLELGDSALYFCASSVEGSEQYFGPGTRLTVT.

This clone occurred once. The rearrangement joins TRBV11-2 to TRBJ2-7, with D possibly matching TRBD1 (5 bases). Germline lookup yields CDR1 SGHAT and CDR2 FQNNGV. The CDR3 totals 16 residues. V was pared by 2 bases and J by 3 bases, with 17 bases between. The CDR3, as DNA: TGTGCCAGCAGCTTATTTCCCCCCTGGGGCAGCTACGAGCAGTACTTC. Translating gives CASSLFPPWGSYEQYF. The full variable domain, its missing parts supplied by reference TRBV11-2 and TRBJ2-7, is EAGVAQSPRYKIIEKRQSVAFWCNPISGHATLYWYQQILGQGPKLLIQFQNNGVVDDSQLPKDRFSAERLKGVDSTLKIQPAKLEDSAVYLCASSLFPPWGSYEQYFGPGTRLTVT.

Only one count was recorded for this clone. The CDR3 sequence: CASSLGTGGNEQYF. The CDR3 nucleotides read TGTGCCAGCAGCTTAGGTACAGGGGGGAACGAGCAGTACTTC. The V call is TRBV7-8, the J call TRBJ2-7; TRBD1 matches 8 bases. This CDR3 has 14 amino acids. CDR1 is SGHVS, CDR2 FQNEAQ, per germline. V dropped 1 base and J dropped 5; count of bases not matched to a gene: 4. Full variable domain (missing parts from reference TRBV7-8 and TRBJ2-7): GAGVSQSPRYKVAKRGQDVALRCDPISGHVSLFWYQQALGQGPEFLTYFQNEAQLDKSGLPSDRFFAERPEGSVSTLKIQRTQQEDSAVYLCASSLGTGGNEQYFGPGTRLTVT.

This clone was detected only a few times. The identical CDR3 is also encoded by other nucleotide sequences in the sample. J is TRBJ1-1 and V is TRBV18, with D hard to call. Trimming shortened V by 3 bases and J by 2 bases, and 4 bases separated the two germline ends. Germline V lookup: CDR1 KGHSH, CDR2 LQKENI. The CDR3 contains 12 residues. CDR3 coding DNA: TGTGCCAGCTCACCCCTAAACACTGAAGCTTTCTTT. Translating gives CASSPLNTEAFF. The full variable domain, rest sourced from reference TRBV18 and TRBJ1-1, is NAGVMQNPRHLVRRRGQEARLRCSPMKGHSHVYWYRQLPEEGLKFMVYLQKENIIDESGMPKERFSAEFPKEGPSILRIQQVVRGDSAAYFCASSPLNTEAFFGQGTRLTVV.

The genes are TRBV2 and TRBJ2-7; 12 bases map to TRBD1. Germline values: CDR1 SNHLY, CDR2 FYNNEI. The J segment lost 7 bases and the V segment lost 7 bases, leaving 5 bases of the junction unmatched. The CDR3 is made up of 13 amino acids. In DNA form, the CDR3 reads TGTGCCAGCACGGGACAGGGGGCACGGGAGCAGTACTTC. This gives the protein CASTGQGAREQYF.

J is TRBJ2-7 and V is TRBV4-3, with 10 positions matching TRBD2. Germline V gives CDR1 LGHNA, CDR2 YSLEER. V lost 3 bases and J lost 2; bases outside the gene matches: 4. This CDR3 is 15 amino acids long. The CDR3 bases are TGCGCCAGCAGCCAGGGGACTAGCGCTACCTACGAGCAGTACTTC. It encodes CASSQGTSATYEQYF.

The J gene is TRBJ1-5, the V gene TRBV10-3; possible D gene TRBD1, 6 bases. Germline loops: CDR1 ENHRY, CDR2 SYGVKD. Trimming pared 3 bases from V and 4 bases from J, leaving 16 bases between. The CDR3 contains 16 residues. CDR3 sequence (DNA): TGTGCCATCAGTGATGGAGCAGGGGCAATAAATCAGCCCCAGCATTTT. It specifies CAISDGAGAINQPQHF.

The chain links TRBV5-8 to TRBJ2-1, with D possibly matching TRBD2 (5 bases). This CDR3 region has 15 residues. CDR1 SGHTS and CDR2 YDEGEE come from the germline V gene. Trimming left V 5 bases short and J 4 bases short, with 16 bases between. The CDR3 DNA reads TGTGCCAGCAGTTCGTTATTAGCGAATTACAATGAGCAGTTCTTC. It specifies CASSSLLANYNEQFF.

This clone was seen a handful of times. For the CDR3, the DNA is TGTGCCAGCAGCTACTCACTAGCGGCTTACAATGAGCAGTTCTTC. Its translation is CASSYSLAAYNEQFF. The genes are TRBV7-3 and TRBJ2-1, with 8 bases aligning to TRBD2. This CDR3 region has 15 residues. CDR1 is SGHTA and CDR2 is FQGTGA in the germline V gene. V trimming: 4 bases; J trimming: 4 bases; junction bases outside the gene matches: 6.

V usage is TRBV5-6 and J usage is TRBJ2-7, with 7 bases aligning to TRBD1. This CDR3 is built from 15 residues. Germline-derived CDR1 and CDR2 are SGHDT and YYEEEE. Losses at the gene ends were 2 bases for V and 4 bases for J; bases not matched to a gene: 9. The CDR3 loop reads CASSLLRGLAYEQYF. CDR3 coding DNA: TGTGCCAGCAGCTTATTGAGGGGGCTAGCTTACGAGCAGTACTTC.